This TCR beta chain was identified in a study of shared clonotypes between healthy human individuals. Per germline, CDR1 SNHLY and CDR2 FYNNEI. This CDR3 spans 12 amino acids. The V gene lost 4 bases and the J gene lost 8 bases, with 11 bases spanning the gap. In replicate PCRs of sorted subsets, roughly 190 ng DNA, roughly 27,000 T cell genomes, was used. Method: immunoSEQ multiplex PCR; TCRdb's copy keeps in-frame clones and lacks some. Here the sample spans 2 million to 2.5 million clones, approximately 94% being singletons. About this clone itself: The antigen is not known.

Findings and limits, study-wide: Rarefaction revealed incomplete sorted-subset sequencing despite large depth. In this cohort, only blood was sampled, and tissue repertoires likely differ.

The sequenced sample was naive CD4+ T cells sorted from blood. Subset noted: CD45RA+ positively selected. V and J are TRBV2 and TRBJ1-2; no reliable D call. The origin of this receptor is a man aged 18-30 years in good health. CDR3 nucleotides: TGTGCCAGCAGTGTTCCCGGGAAGGGCTACACCTTC. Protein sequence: CASSVPGKGYTF.